This T cell receptor beta chain stems from a study of memory CD4+ T cells and cytomegalovirus serostatus. Single viable CD3+CD4+CD8-CD45RO+ cells were sorted as the memory CD4+ T cells. Original processing notes: Out-of-frame sequences were removed, leaving about 2,300,000 distinct TCRbeta sequences. Assay used: immunoSEQ multiplex PCR; TCRdb lists only in-frame clones, some missing. The V and J calls and the clone size are those of that table, but D and trimming were determined from the DNA. The sample records over 60,000 clones, approximately 85% being singletons. The sequence was obtained from an adult in good health and CMV-seronegative. Source material: memory CD4+ T cells from blood.

The CDR3 sequence is CSVRSWTDTQYF. Here the CDR3 DNA reads TGCAGCGTCCGATCCTGGACAGATACGCAGTATTTT. The J gene is TRBJ2-3, the V gene TRBV29-1; the D is unclear. This CDR3 is 12 amino acids long. Trimming stripped 6 bases from V and 3 bases from J, with 10 bases between. Germline V CDR1 and CDR2: SQVTM, ANQGSEA.